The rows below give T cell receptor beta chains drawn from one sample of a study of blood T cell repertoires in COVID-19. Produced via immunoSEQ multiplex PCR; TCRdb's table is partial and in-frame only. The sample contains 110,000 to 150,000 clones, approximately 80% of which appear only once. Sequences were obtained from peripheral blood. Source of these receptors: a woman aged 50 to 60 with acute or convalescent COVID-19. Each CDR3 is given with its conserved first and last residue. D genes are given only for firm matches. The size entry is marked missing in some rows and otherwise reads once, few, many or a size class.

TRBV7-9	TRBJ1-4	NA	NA	CASSHPGEGLLF	TGTGCCAGCAGCCACCCCGGGGAGGGGTTACTTTTT
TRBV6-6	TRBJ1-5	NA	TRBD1	CATGTGEVGNQPQHF	TGTGCCACCGGGACAGGGGAGGTGGGCAATCAGCCCCAGCATTTT
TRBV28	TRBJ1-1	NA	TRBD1	CASSPYGQGRVGTEAFF	TGTGCCAGCAGTCCCTACGGACAGGGAAGGGTAGGCACTGAAGCTTTCTTT
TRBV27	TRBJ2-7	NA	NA	CASSFVGGYEQYF	TGTGCCAGCAGTTTTGTGGGGGGCTACGAGCAGTACTTC
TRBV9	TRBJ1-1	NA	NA	CASTGGAENTEAFF	TGTGCCAGCACCGGAGGGGCTGAGAACACTGAAGCTTTCTTT
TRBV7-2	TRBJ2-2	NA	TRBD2	CASSPTLAGAAGELFF	TGTGCCAGCAGCCCTACTCTAGCGGGGGCGGCCGGGGAGCTGTTTTTT
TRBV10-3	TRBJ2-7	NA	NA	CAISLDGLYEQYF	TGTGCCATCAGCCTAGACGGCCTCTACGAGCAGTACTTC
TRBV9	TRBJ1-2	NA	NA	CASSVVQGGYTF	TGTGCCAGCAGCGTAGTCCAGGGGGGCTACACCTTC
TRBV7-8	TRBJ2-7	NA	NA	CASSYREDEQYF	TGTGCCAGCAGCTACAGGGAAGACGAGCAGTACTTC
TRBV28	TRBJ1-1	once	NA	CASSLALKKAFF	TGTGCCAGCAGTCTCGCTCTAAAAAAAGCTTTCTTT
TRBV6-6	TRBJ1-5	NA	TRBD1	CASSSSGQALRQPQHF	TGTGCCAGCAGTTCGAGCGGACAGGCCTTACGTCAGCCCCAGCATTTT
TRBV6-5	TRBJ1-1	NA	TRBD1	CASSFSRGMNTEAFF	TGTGCCAGCAGTTTCTCCAGGGGGATGAACACTGAAGCTTTCTTT
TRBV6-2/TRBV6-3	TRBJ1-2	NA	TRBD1	CASSLDRASGYTF	TGTGCCAGCAGCCTTGACAGGGCGAGTGGCTACACCTTC
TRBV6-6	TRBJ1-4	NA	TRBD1	CASRPRTGAGEKLFF	TGTGCCAGCAGACCTCGGACAGGGGCTGGGGAAAAACTGTTTTTT
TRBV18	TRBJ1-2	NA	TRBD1	CASSPVTGEAYGYTF	TGTGCCAGCTCACCCGTGACAGGGGAGGCCTATGGCTACACCTTC
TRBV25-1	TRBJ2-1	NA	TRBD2	CASSAGLAGVNEQFF	TGTGCCAGCAGTGCGGGACTAGCGGGGGTAAATGAGCAGTTCTTC
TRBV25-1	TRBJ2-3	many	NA	CASLARADTQYF	TGTGCCAGCCTGGCACGTGCAGATACGCAGTATTTT
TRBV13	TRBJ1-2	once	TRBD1	CASSHRGQGAFGYTF	TGTGCCAGCAGCCATAGGGGACAGGGGGCATTTGGCTACACCTTC
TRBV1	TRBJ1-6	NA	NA	CTSTDSPLHF	TGCACCAGCACGGATTCACCCCTCCACTTT
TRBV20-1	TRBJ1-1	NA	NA	CSAQGAEAFF	TGCAGTGCCCAGGGCGCTGAAGCTTTCTTT
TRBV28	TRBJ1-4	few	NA	CASSSGAPNEKLFF	TGTGCCAGCAGTTCAGGGGCCCCTAATGAAAAACTGTTTTTT
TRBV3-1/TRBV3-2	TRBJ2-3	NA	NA	CASSQVLAGVTDTQYF	TGTGCCAGCAGCCAAGTTCTTGCGGGTGTTACAGATACGCAGTATTTT
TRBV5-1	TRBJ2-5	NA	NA	CASRGLVVETQYF	TGCGCCAGCAGGGGGCTGGTGGTGGAGACCCAGTACTTC